Listed below are T cell receptor beta chains from one sample, sequenced in a study of blood T cell repertoires in COVID-19. Here immunoSEQ multiplex PCR was the method, and the copy in TCRdb shows in-frame clones only, minus some. This sample has approximately 350,000 clones, with about four fifths found just once. Sequenced material: PBMCs or T cells enriched from blood (not recorded which). These receptors all come from a woman between 45 and 65 years old who had recovered from COVID-19. CDR3s leave out the opening cysteine and the closing phenylalanine or tryptophan.

>TRBV30|TRBJ2-5|12
AWSVSSSMETQY
>TRBV30|TRBJ2-3|13
AWSVVAGGTDTQY
>TRBV19|TRBJ1-2|10
ASSSTLEGYT
>TRBV19|TRBJ1-2|10
ASKADIYGYT
>TRBV30|TRBJ1-1|13
AWSPTPTGNTEAF
>TRBV12-3/TRBV12-4|TRBJ1-6|11
ASSPGPGGPLH
>TRBV5-1|TRBJ1-2|13
ASSPDHGGGYGYT
>TRBV19|TRBJ1-2|11
ASTRQGAEGYT
>TRBV30|TRBJ2-4|16
AWSVGARGIIAKNIQY
>TRBV30|TRBJ2-7|17
AWSPYSGRALVSNYEQY
>TRBV30|TRBJ1-1|11
AWSEGWATEAF
>TRBV3-1/TRBV3-2|TRBJ1-1|11
ASSQNRWTEAF
>TRBV21-1|TRBJ2-1|14
ASSRGPFLKHHEQF
>TRBV9|TRBJ2-4|14
ASSPRTSGGLDIQY
>TRBV11-2|TRBJ2-7|13
ASSVTQGISYEQY
>TRBV7-9|TRBJ1-5|13
ASSLDGVAGQPQH
>TRBV7-3|TRBJ1-2|11
ASSFGGQYGYT
>TRBV19|TRBJ1-2|12
ASSIGQGPYGYT
>TRBV11-2|TRBJ2-7|13
ASSPPGRIPYEQY
>TRBV27|TRBJ2-7|12
ASSSLRGPYEQY
>TRBV2|TRBJ2-7|11
ASSRDRGYEQY
>TRBV3-1/TRBV3-2|TRBJ2-1|15
ASSQDPGRAYFNEQF
>TRBV19|TRBJ1-2|13
ASSDYSGTLYGYT
>TRBV6-2/TRBV6-3|TRBJ2-7|15
ASSHPDREVVNYEQY
>TRBV5-4|TRBJ1-6|14
ASSSPMGQGNSPLH
>TRBV11-2|TRBJ1-1|14
ASSSISRVSNTEAF
>TRBV29-1|TRBJ1-2|9
SALGGLGYT
>TRBV3-1/TRBV3-2|TRBJ2-3|14
ASSQAPAGGFYTQY
>TRBV18|TRBJ2-7|15
ASSPRVRTSGPYEQY
>TRBV3-1/TRBV3-2|TRBJ2-1|16
ASSQEGLIRGSHNEQF